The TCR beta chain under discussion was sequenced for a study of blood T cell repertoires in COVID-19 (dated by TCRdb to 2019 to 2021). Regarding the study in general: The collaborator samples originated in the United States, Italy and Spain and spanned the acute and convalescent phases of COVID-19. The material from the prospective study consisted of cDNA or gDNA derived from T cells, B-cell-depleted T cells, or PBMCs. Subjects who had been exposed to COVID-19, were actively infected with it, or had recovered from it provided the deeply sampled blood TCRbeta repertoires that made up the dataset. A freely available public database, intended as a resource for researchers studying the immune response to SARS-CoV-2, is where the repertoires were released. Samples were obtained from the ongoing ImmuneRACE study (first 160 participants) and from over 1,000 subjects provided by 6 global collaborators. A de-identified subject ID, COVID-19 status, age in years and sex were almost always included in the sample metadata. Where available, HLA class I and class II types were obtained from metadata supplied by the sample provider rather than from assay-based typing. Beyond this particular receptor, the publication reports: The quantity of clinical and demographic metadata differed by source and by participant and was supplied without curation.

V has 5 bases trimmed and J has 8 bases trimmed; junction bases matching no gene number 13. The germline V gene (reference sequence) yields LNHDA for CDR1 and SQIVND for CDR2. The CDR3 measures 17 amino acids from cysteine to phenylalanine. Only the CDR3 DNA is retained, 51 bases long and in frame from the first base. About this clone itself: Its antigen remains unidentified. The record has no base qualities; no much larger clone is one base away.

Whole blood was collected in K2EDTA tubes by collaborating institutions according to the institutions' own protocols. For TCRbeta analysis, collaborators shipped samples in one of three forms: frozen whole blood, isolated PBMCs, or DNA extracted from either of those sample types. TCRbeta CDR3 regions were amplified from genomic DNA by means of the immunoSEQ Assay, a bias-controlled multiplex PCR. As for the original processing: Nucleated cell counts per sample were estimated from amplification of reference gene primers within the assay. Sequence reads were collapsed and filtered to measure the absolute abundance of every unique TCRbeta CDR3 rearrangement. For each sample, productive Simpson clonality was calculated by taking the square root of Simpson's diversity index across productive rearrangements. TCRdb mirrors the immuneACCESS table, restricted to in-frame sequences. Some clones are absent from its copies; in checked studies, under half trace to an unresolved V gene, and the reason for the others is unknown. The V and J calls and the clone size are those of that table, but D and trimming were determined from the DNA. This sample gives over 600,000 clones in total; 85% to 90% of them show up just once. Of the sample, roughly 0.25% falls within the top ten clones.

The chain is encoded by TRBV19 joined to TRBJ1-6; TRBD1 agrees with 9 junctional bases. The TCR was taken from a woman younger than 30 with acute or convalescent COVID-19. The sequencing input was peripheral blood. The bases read TGTGCCAGTAGTCTCCCCTCCGGGACAGGGAGGTATTCACCCCTCCACTTT. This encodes CASSLPSGTGRYSPLHF. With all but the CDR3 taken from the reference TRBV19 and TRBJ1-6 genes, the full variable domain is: DGGITQSPKYLFRKEGQNVTLSCEQNLNHDAMYWYRQDPGQGLRLIYYSQIVNDFQKGDIAEGYSVSREKKESFPLTVTSAQKNPTAFYLCASSLPSGTGRYSPLHFGNGTRLTVT.